The 6 T cell receptor beta chains below all came from one sample that was sequenced in a study of immune cell composition in non-small cell lung cancer (dated by TCRdb to the late 2010s). The receptor library was made with the immunoSEQ multiplex PCR assay. This immuneACCESS table, as held by TCRdb, lists in-frame sequences with V and J called but not all clones. Of the missing ones, under half trace to an unresolved V gene in checked studies; the others have no known cause. This sample comprises some 3,900 clones, more than 60% of them detected only once. The ten largest clones capture 7.5% of the sample. Sequencing was carried out using lung tumor tissue. These receptors were obtained from a human donor with non-small cell lung cancer.

The J gene is TRBJ1-5, the V gene TRBV2, with 7 bases aligning to TRBD1. The CDR3 has 15 amino acids. V shed 2 bases and J 0 bases; nucleotides not matched to a gene: 1. CDR1 is SNHLY and CDR2 is FYNNEI in the germline V gene. CDR3 coding DNA: TGTGCCAGCAGTGAACAGGGGGATAGCAATCAGCCCCAGCATTTT. It yields the protein CASSEQGDSNQPQHF.

The rearrangement joins TRBV7-2 to TRBJ2-3, with D perhaps TRBD2 (6 bases). The CDR3 extends over 12 amino acids. The germline V gene encodes CDR1 SGHTA and CDR2 FQGNSA. Deletions cut 5 bases from V and 9 bases from J, with 12 bases between. The DNA of the CDR3 is TGTGCCAGCAGCATCCCCGGAGGGACGCAGTATTTT. It specifies CASSIPGGTQYF.

In this sample, this clone turned up once. CDR3 DNA: TGTGCCAGCACCGAGGGTCCGTCACAGGGAAACTATGGCTACACCTTC. Translating it yields CASTEGPSQGNYGYTF. The genes are TRBV7-2 and TRBJ1-2; D might be TRBD1 (6 bases). V was trimmed by 7 bases and J by 2 bases, leaving 20 bases between them. This CDR3 spans 16 amino acids. Germline V lookup: CDR1 SGHTA, CDR2 FQGNSA.

This chain links TRBV6-5 with TRBJ2-5; 8 nucleotides line up with TRBD2. The J call could be wrong; TRBJ2-7 is a better fit for the DNA end. CDR3 length equals 15 residues. Germline V lookup: CDR1 MNHEY, CDR2 SVGAGI. CDR3 nucleotide sequence: TGTGCCAGCAGTTACGACGGACTAGCCGGGTACGAGCAGTACTTC. Protein sequence: CASSYDGLAGYEQYF.

The chain carries TRBV4-1 and TRBJ2-7; possible D gene TRBD1, 6 bases. Trimming took 4 bases from V and 1 from J, leaving 11 bases between them. CDR1 and CDR2 from the germline V gene are MGHRA and YSYEKL. The CDR3 extends over 14 amino acids. The CDR3 bases are TGCGCCAGCAGCCCCTGGGGGACATCCTACGAGCAGTACTTC. It specifies CASSPWGTSYEQYF.

The gene calls are TRBV11-2 and TRBJ1-2, with a tentative D call TRBD1 (5 bases). V was cut by 7 bases and J by 7 bases, with 16 bases left in between. This CDR3 has 13 amino acids. Germline V gives CDR1 SGHAT, CDR2 FQNNGV. CDR3 sequence: CASNVWAGGGYTF. The CDR3 bases are TGTGCCAGCAACGTATGGGCGGGGGGTGGCTACACCTTC.